This T cell receptor (beta chain) derives from a study of T cell repertoires in cytomegalovirus infection. The study, taken as a whole, reports: Dominating the ex vivo response were TCR beta clonotypes that were CMV-specific and HLA-C-restricted.

Regarding this clonotype: Its target is unknown.

Deletions cut 4 bases from V and 5 bases from J, with 8 bases between. Per germline, CDR1 MNHEY and CDR2 SVGEGT. The CDR3 consists of 12 residues. In TCRdb, the reads were re-called with MiXCR into one record per CDR3 protein. This table holds hundreds of thousands of distinct CDR3 sequences, about 30% found once. The sequence was collected from a human donor in good health (CMV status not recorded). Some clones in this sample may be carry-over from other donors' samples. The chain links TRBV6-2 or TRBV6-3 to TRBJ2-5; D is undetermined. Sequenced here: cultured PBMCs, sampled from culture after CMV antigen stimulation. The CDR3 is CASSSSWETQYF. In nucleotides, the CDR3 is TGTGCCAGCAGTTCATCTTGGGAGACCCAGTACTTC.